This T cell receptor beta chain was profiled in a study of blood T cells in healthy people across ages. V dropped 2 bases and J dropped 3; count of bases not matched to a gene: 8. The CDR3 length is 16 residues. CDR1 is MNHEY and CDR2 is SMNVEV in the germline V gene (reference sequence). The study recruited healthy Caucasian donors from Russia who were aged about 6 to 100. Alongside a J-beta primer mix, a sample-barcoded 5' primer served in a second PCR lasting about 7 to 11 cycles. TCRdb reanalysed the 5' RACE reads using MiXCR and keeps one entry per CDR3 protein. Of over 1,500,000 distinct CDR3 sequences listed, around 42% are singletons. This clonotype was recorded a few times.

The chain uses TRBV27 and TRBJ2-7; TRBD1 agrees at 9 bases. The receptor's source is a human donor in good health. The sample taken for sequencing was blood. Here the CDR3 reads CASSLRLPTGGYEQYF. In nucleotides, the CDR3 is TGTGCCAGCAGTTTACGCCTACCGACAGGGGGCTACGAGCAGTACTTC.